This note documents a single T cell receptor (beta chain) sequence. This entry is derived from a study of blood T cell repertoires in COVID-19. Overall study context: Sites across the United States, Italy and Spain contributed samples from acute and convalescent COVID-19.

V lost 5 bases and J 3 bases, leaving 14 bases between the germline ends. CDR3 size: 14 residues. Germline lookup yields CDR1 MDHEN and CDR2 SYDVKM. Authors' data handling: How many nucleated cells were present was estimated from reference gene primer amplification. Using immunoSEQ multiplex PCR, the repertoire was profiled, and TCRdb retains in-frame clones only, with some absent. Clonal size and the V and J genes are those of that table, whereas D and trimming came from the DNA. The sample has a few hundred thousand clones; 80% to 90% are singletons. The receptor's source is a young man with active or convalescent COVID-19. The sequenced sample was peripheral blood. The V and J genes are TRBV28 and TRBJ2-7; D uncertain. The CDR3 sequence is CASSPSMGLYEQYF. DNA for the CDR3: TGTGCCAGCAGTCCTTCAATGGGCCTCTACGAGCAGTACTTC. Full variable domain (rest looked up from reference TRBV28 and TRBJ2-7): DVKVTQSSRYLVKRTGEKVFLECVQDMDHENMFWYRQDPGLGLRLIYFSYDVKMKEKGDIPEGYSVSREKKERFSLILESASTNQTSMYLCASSPSMGLYEQYFGPGTRLTVT.